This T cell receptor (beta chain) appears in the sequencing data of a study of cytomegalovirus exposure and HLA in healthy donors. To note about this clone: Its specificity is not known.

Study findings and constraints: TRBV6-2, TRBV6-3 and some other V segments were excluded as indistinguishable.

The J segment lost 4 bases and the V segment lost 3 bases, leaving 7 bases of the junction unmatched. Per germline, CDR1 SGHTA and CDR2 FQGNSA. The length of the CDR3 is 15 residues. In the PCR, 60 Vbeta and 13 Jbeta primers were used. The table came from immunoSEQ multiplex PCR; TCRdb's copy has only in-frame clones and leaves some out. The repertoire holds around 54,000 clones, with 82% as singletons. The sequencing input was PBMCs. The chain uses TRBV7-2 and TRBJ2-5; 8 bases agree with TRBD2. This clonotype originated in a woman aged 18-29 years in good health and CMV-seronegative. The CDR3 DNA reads TGTGCCAGCAGCTTCGCCGGACTAGCCTTAGAGACCCAGTACTTC. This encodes CASSFAGLALETQYF.